This is a list of T cell receptor beta chains from one sample in a study of shared clonotypes between healthy human individuals. This table comes from immunoSEQ multiplex PCR, and its TCRdb copy is limited to in-frame clones, with some not included. The table includes around 510,000 clones, just over 75% detected once. The sample taken for sequencing was PBMCs. These receptors were obtained from a woman aged 35 to 49 in good health. Some clones in this sample may be carry-over from other donors' samples. Both conserved end residues are part of each CDR3.

j_call v_call cdr3_aa
TRBJ2-3 TRBV6-1 CASSERTGSVDTQYF
TRBJ1-3 TRBV28 CASISTAGNTIYF
TRBJ2-1 TRBV6-5 CASSYSGLAVNNEQFF
TRBJ1-1 TRBV19 CASSPLQGAEAFF
TRBJ1-4 TRBV16 CASSQTGRDEKLFF
TRBJ2-3 TRBV30 CAWSQDYTDTQYF
TRBJ2-3 TRBV4-3 CASSQDLTFPPDTQYF
TRBJ2-7 TRBV19 CASSPRTGFSYEQYF
TRBJ2-7 TRBV7-2 CASSLDTFRGREQYF
TRBJ2-7 TRBV9 CASGTETYEQYF
TRBJ2-5 TRBV5-1 CASSEPGAGQETQYF
TRBJ1-5 TRBV19 CASRGLGNQPQHF
TRBJ2-3 TRBV13 CASSSAGAGVTDTQYF
TRBJ2-1 TRBV5-5 CASSPDGSYNEQFF
TRBJ1-3 TRBV28 CASSQPVRAQGNTIYF